The text below deals with one T cell receptor beta chain. What it binds is not known. PCR involved 60 Vbeta and 13 Jbeta primers. Method: immunoSEQ multiplex PCR; TCRdb's copy keeps in-frame clones and lacks some. The sample yields about 160,000 clones, 70% to 80% seen once. The CDR3 length is 17 residues. The ends lost 3 bases at V and 2 bases at J; junction bases unmatched: 8. CDR1 is SGHVS, CDR2 FQNEAQ, per germline. The data derive from a study of cytomegalovirus exposure and HLA in healthy donors. The study's findings and limits: Sequencing had likely introduced a cluster of highly shared sequence variants as an artifact.

The chain employs TRBV7-8 and TRBJ2-7; 12 nucleotides match TRBD1. The sequencing input was PBMCs. This TCR was sampled from a man aged 55-75 years in good health and CMV-seronegative. This CDR3 is CASSFGPGTGGTYEQYF. In DNA form, the CDR3 reads TGTGCCAGCAGCTTCGGGCCCGGGACAGGGGGCACCTACGAGCAGTACTTC. Full variable domain (rest looked up from reference TRBV7-8 and TRBJ2-7): GAGVSQSPRYKVAKRGQDVALRCDPISGHVSLFWYQQALGQGPEFLTYFQNEAQLDKSGLPSDRFFAERPEGSVSTLKIQRTQQEDSAVYLCASSFGPGTGGTYEQYFGPGTRLTVT.